This T cell receptor (beta chain) was obtained from a study of beta chain features in type 1 diabetes. Every single donor gave one heparinised blood draw, and these averaged about 100 mL. Naive, central memory, regulatory and stem cell-like memory cells within the CD4+ compartment were sorted using CD45RO/CCR7/CD25/CD127/CD95/CD27. CDR1 KGHSH and CDR2 LQKENI come from the germline V gene. Unmatched junction bases numbered 6, after V lost 1 base and J lost 10 bases. The CDR3 is 14 amino acids. Study conclusions and caveats: The analysis here could not establish whether HLA type shapes TCRB rearrangement. Cells expressing TCR highly could be over-represented by cDNA sequencing.

Expressed TCRB transcripts were sequenced because the isolated RNA had all been reverse transcribed beforehand. Assay used: immunoSEQ multiplex PCR; TCRdb lists only in-frame clones, some missing. The data hold over 300,000 clones, with around 8% observed a single time. A note on this clone: Its antigen remains unidentified.

This clonotype was sampled from a woman between 18 and 29 years old in good health. Sequences were obtained from central memory CD4+ T cells from blood. This sequence joins TRBV18 and TRBJ2-1; 8 nucleotides line up with TRBD1. The CDR3 coding sequence is TGTGCCAGCTCACCACTCGTCAGGGGGCGGGAGCAGTTCTTC. It specifies CASSPLVRGREQFF. Together with reference TRBV18 and TRBJ2-1, the CDR3 gives the full variable domain: NAGVMQNPRHLVRRRGQEARLRCSPMKGHSHVYWYRQLPEEGLKFMVYLQKENIIDESGMPKERFSAEFPKEGPSILRIQQVVRGDSAAYFCASSPLVRGREQFFGPGTRLTVL.